Here is one TCR beta chain with its context. The data derive from a study of T cell changes during pregnancy in multiple sclerosis. TCRdb's copy holds only in-frame clones and misses some; the assay was immunoSEQ multiplex PCR. Of about 97,000 clones listed, around 90% were seen once; the top ten hold about 3.4%. V was clipped by 0 bases and J by 7 bases, with 11 bases between them. Germline loops: CDR1 SGHKS, CDR2 YYEKEE (reference sequence). This CDR3 is built from 14 residues. The chain links TRBV5-5 to TRBJ2-1; a possible D gene is TRBD2 (6 bases). Sequences were derived from peripheral blood, sampled in the second trimester of pregnancy. This clonotype was obtained from a female donor with multiple sclerosis, enrolled in a pregnancy study. The CDR3 DNA sequence: TGTGCCAGCAGCTTGGTCGGGAGAGTAAATGAGCAGTTCTTC. It translates to CASSLVGRVNEQFF.